The table lists the clone carrying this T cell receptor (beta chain) with a count of one. The sample comes from a study of OX40 agonist ivuxolimab in advanced cancers. Patients who had autoimmune disease history or got systemic immunosuppression were left out. This CDR3 has 13 residues. Germline CDR1 reads LGHNT; CDR2 reads FRNRAP. The V end lost 5 bases, the J end lost 7 bases, and 14 bases lay between the germline ends. This table comes from immunoSEQ multiplex PCR, and its TCRdb copy is limited to in-frame clones, with some not included. The sample includes about 58,000 clones, 70% to 90% of them seen just once.

This rearrangement joins TRBV12-5 to TRBJ1-2; D unresolved. This clonotype originated in an adult with an advanced solid tumor such as melanoma, head and neck, liver or kidney cancer. Specimen: CD4+ or CD8+ T cells sorted from blood, collected in a trial of the OX40 agonist ivuxolimab. The CDR3, as DNA: TGTGCTAGTGGTCTAATGGAGAGTGGTGGCTACACCTTC. Amino acid sequence: CASGLMESGGYTF.